This is a list of T cell receptor beta chains from one sample in a study of identical twins. TCRdb processed the 5' RACE reads anew with MiXCR; each CDR3 protein has one entry. This sample carries 1.5 million to 2 million distinct CDR3 sequences, roughly 35% of them seen once, and the ten largest clones take over 0.25%. Material: cord blood. The receptor source for this set is a newborn girl in good health. CDR3s include the opening cysteine and the closing phenylalanine or tryptophan. The D gene is left open where the match is weak. Expanded clones are given a class, and other clones once, few, many or no size at all.

clone_size	j_call	d_call	v_call	cdr3_aa	cdr3_nt
once	TRBJ1-5	NA	TRBV4-2	CASSQDLRVYSNQPRHF	TGTGCCAGCAGCCAAGATCTGAGAGTATATAGCAATCAGCCCCGGCATTTT
once	TRBJ1-1	NA	TRBV20-1	CSAARALNTEAFF	TGCAGTGCGGCCAGGGCTTTGAACACTGAAGCTTTCTTT
few	TRBJ1-4	NA	TRBV20-1	CSATGGKVNEKLFF	TGCAGTGCTACGGGGGGAAAGGTTAATGAAAAACTGTTTTTT
NA	TRBJ2-5	TRBD2	TRBV20-1	CSAYSGRETQYF	TGCAGTGCCTATAGCGGGAGAGAGACCCAGTACTTC
few	TRBJ2-3	NA	TRBV6-1	CASSGWTATDTQYF	TGTGCCAGCAGTGGATGGACAGCCACAGATACGCAGTATTTT
NA	TRBJ1-6	NA	TRBV7-2	CASSRQGPYNSPLHF	TGTGCCAGCAGCCGTCAGGGTCCTTATAATTCACCCCTCCACTTT
NA	TRBJ2-3	NA	TRBV7-2	CASSVGRSVNTQYF	TGTGCCAGCAGCGTGGGACGGTCCGTGAATACGCAGTATTTT
NA	TRBJ1-6	TRBD1	TRBV6-5	CASSYGTGANNSPLHF	TGTGCCAGCAGTTACGGGACAGGGGCTAATAATTCACCCCTCCACTTT
NA	TRBJ2-5	NA	TRBV4-1	CASSAKPKERADNEQYF	TGCGCCAGCAGCGCCAAACCCAAGGAGCGTGCAGACAATGAGCAGTACTTC
few	TRBJ1-1	NA	TRBV14	CASSRPGTLNTEAFF	TGTGCCAGCAGCCGACCCGGGACGTTGAACACTGAAGCTTTCTTT